Below, 17 T cell receptor beta chains from the same sample are listed, as sequenced in a study of blood T cell repertoires in COVID-19. Profiled with immunoSEQ multiplex PCR; TCRdb holds only in-frame clones, not every one. The data show approximately 82,000 clones, almost 85% seen once. The source material was peripheral blood. These receptors all stem from a man aged 45-65 years with active or convalescent COVID-19.

This sequence joins TRBV5-8 and TRBJ1-5; 9 bases map to TRBD1. From germline, CDR1 is SGHTS and CDR2 YDEGEE. This CDR3 has 15 amino acids. The junction had 5 bases not matched to a gene; V was cut back by 4 bases and J by 3 bases. CDR3 nucleotides: TGTGCCAGCAGCCCCGGACAGGGGCCCAATCAGCCCCAGCATTTT. It specifies CASSPGQGPNQPQHF.

This clone has a handful of counts. Different DNA sequences within this sample yield the same CDR3. The rearrangement uses TRBV20-1 and TRBJ2-7; D perhaps matches TRBD2 (5 bases). V gave up 3 bases and J gave up 0 bases, with 9 bases separating them. Germline CDR1 DFQATT, CDR2 SNEGSKA (reference sequence). The CDR3 is 13 residues long. CDR3 sequence reads: CSASTGGSYEQYV. CDR3 DNA: TGCAGTGCTAGTACTGGAGGCTCCTACGAGCAGTACGTC.

J is TRBJ2-3 and V is TRBV27; D is ambiguous. V dropped 5 bases and J dropped 4 bases, with 13 bases sitting between them. The CDR3 is made up of 14 amino acids. Germline CDR1 MNHEY, CDR2 SMNVEV (reference sequence). The CDR3 sequence: CASSQLLLADTQYF. CDR3 DNA sequence: TGTGCCAGCAGTCAATTACTGTTGGCAGATACGCAGTATTTT.

This clone was seen just once. Other DNA sequences of this sample code for an identical CDR3. The chain employs TRBV19 and TRBJ1-1; 8 nucleotides line up with TRBD1. The junction had 2 bases not matched to a gene; V was cut back by 3 bases and J by 2 bases. This CDR3 has 14 amino acids. Germline V gene lookup returns CDR1 LNHDA and CDR2 SQIVND (reference sequence). CDR3 nucleotides: TGTGCCAGTAGTATTACAGGGGGAAACACTGAAGCTTTCTTT. This sequence encodes CASSITGGNTEAFF.

This CDR3 is CASSSFPEQFF. The CDR3 DNA follows: TGTGCCAGCTCTAGTTTTCCTGAGCAGTTCTTC. The gene calls are TRBV6-5 and TRBJ2-1; no firm D call. This CDR3 comprises 11 residues. The germline CDR1 and CDR2 sequences are MNHEY and SVGAGI. Trimming cost V 8 bases and J 9 bases, with 11 bases left between them.

The CDR3 is CASSPRGLDTGELFF. The CDR3, as DNA: TGTGCCAGCAGCCCTCGCGGACTAGACACCGGGGAGCTGTTTTTT. The chain combines TRBV9 with TRBJ2-2; 7 nucleotides match TRBD2. The CDR3 is 15 residues long. The germline CDR1 and CDR2 sequences are SGDLS and YYNGEE. J gave up 3 bases and V 4 bases, and 6 bases lay outside the gene matches. Using reference TRBV9 and TRBJ2-2 for the parts outside the CDR3, the full variable domain is DSGVTQTPKHLITATGQRVTLRCSPRSGDLSVYWYQQSLDQGLQFLIQYYNGEERAKGNILERFSAQQFPDLHSELNLSSLELGDSALYFCASSPRGLDTGELFFGEGSRLTVL.

The CDR3 DNA reads as TGTGCCAGCAGCTCGGTCCTTGGAAACACCATATATTTT. Translation: CASSSVLGNTIYF. J is TRBJ1-3 and V is TRBV7-8; D not certain. This CDR3 has 13 amino acids. Between the trimmed V and J ends, which lost 4 bases and 3 bases, there was a span of 7 bases. CDR1 is SGHVS, CDR2 FQNEAQ, per germline.

This clone was seen only a few times. The chain is built from TRBV7-8 and TRBJ1-2, with a possible D match to TRBD1 (5 bases). Per the germline V gene, CDR1 is SGHVS and CDR2 is FQNEAQ. Trimming took 4 bases from V and 4 from J, leaving 13 bases between them. The CDR3 runs 14 residues. Written as DNA, the CDR3 is TGTGCCAGCAGCTCTTATCAGGGCACCTATGGCTACACCTTC. This translates into CASSSYQGTYGYTF. Filled out from reference TRBV7-8 and TRBJ1-2, the complete variable domain reads GAGVSQSPRYKVAKRGQDVALRCDPISGHVSLFWYQQALGQGPEFLTYFQNEAQLDKSGLPSDRFFAERPEGSVSTLKIQRTQQEDSAVYLCASSSYQGTYGYTFGSGTRLTVV.

This chain joins TRBV23-1 and TRBJ2-1; the D gene is possibly TRBD1 (5 bases). TRBV23-1 is filed as an ORF, its function uncertain. This CDR3 contains 16 residues. The ends were cut back, 2 bases at V and 5 bases at J, with 16 bases in the middle. CDR3 coding DNA: TGCGCCAGCAGTCAAGGGGAAGGGCAGGGTAACAATGAGCAGTTCTTC. Amino acids: CASSQGEGQGNNEQFF.

A word on this clone: Other DNA sequences from this sample encode an identical CDR3 as well. The gene calls are TRBV13 and TRBJ1-1, with D maybe TRBD1 (5 bases). Germline V gives CDR1 PRHDT, CDR2 FYEKMQ (reference sequence). CDR3 length: 15 residues. V gave up 8 bases and J gave up 0 bases, with 16 bases separating them. The CDR3 DNA reads as TGTGCCAGCCACTTACGATCGGGGGTGAACACTGAAGCTTTCTTT. It codes for CASHLRSGVNTEAFF.

The chain joins TRBV7-9 to TRBJ1-4; TRBD1 agrees at 12 bases. Looked up from germline, CDR1 is SEHNR and CDR2 is FQNEAQ (reference sequence). Trimming took 4 bases from V and 9 from J; bases not matched to a gene: 6. The CDR3 loop spans 15 amino acids. CDR3 sequence (DNA): TGTGCCAGCAGCTCTACCGGGACAGGGGGCAAAAAACTGTTTTTT. Translated: CASSSTGTGGKKLFF.

This clone was counted between two and nine times. The chain recombines TRBV30 with TRBJ1-2; D is unresolved. The CDR3 loop spans 12 amino acids. The V and J ends lost 4 bases and 4 bases respectively, with 10 bases between them. The V gene's germline CDR1 is GTSNPN and CDR2 SVGIG (reference sequence). The CDR3 DNA reads as TGTGCCTGGAACGCGGGAGCCTATGGCTACACCTTC. Residues: CAWNAGAYGYTF.

The chain links TRBV4-3 to TRBJ1-5, with D hard to call. Trimming cost V 1 base and J 0 bases, with 10 bases left between them. Germline V CDR1 and CDR2: LGHNA, YSLEER. This CDR3 has 16 residues. The CDR3 reads CASSQAGNRSNQPQHF. The DNA for the CDR3 is TGCGCCAGCAGCCAAGCGGGGAACCGTAGCAATCAGCCCCAGCATTTT.

The rearrangement links TRBV5-8 to TRBJ2-3, with TRBD1 as a possible D gene (6 bases). Trimming stripped 4 bases from V and 0 bases from J, with 15 bases between. The CDR3 runs to 16 residues. From germline, CDR1 is SGHTS and CDR2 YDEGEE. The CDR3 loop reads CASSQRTDSSTDTQYF. The CDR3 DNA reads as TGTGCCAGCAGCCAAAGGACAGACAGTAGCACAGATACGCAGTATTTT.

The sample holds a few counts of this clone. The chain uses TRBV19 and TRBJ2-6, with 10 bases identical to TRBD1. The CDR3 is 18 amino acids. V was clipped by 5 bases and J by 0 bases; unmatched bases: 7. CDR1 and CDR2 from the germline V gene are LNHDA and SQIVND (reference sequence). The CDR3 loop reads CASSVRDRGYSGANVLTF. CDR3 nucleotides: TGTGCCAGTAGTGTCCGGGACAGGGGTTACTCTGGGGCCAACGTCCTGACTTTC.

V and J are TRBV3-1 (or the pseudogene TRBV3-2) and TRBJ1-2, with 11 bases lining up with TRBD1. V gave up 0 bases and J gave up 6 bases; unmatched junction bases: 9. Germline assignment: CDR1 LGHDT and CDR2 YNNKEL (reference sequence). The CDR3 totals 17 residues. For the CDR3, the DNA is TGTGCCAGCAGCCAAGATATCGGCGGACAGGGGGCTGATGGCTACACCTTC. Its protein is CASSQDIGGQGADGYTF.

The rearrangement joins TRBV5-5 to TRBJ2-3; a possible D gene is TRBD1 (5 bases). Trimming left V 3 bases short and J 3 bases short, with 8 bases between. CDR3 length: 13 amino acids. Germline CDR1 SGHKS, CDR2 YYEKEE (reference sequence). The CDR3, as DNA: TGTGCCAGCAGCTCCGCAGGGACAGATACGCAGTATTTT. This encodes CASSSAGTDTQYF. The full variable domain, with the rest looked up from reference TRBV5-5 and TRBJ2-3, is DAGVTQSPTHLIKTRGQQVTLRCSPISGHKSVSWYQQVLGQGPQFIFQYYEKEERGRGNFPDRFSARQFPNYSSELNVNALLLGDSALYLCASSSAGTDTQYFGPGTRLTVL.